This T cell receptor (beta chain) appears in the sequencing data of a study of blood T cell repertoires in COVID-19. Study-wide context: Samples representing acute and convalescent COVID-19 were sourced from the United States, Italy and Spain.

Method: immunoSEQ multiplex PCR; TCRdb's copy keeps in-frame clones and lacks some. The sample includes approximately 140,000 clones, around 90% of them seen just once. CDR1 is ENHRY, CDR2 SYGVKD, per germline. This CDR3 has 13 residues. Trimming took off 11 bases at V and 0 bases at J, with 13 bases between the two ends. The chain uses TRBV10-3 and TRBJ1-2; D is unresolved. Sequencing was performed on peripheral blood. The TCR originated in a woman aged 55 to 70 with active or convalescent COVID-19. CDR3 loop: CAARGEANYGYTF. The CDR3 bases are TGTGCCGCCCGCGGGGAAGCTAACTATGGCTACACCTTC.